The 12 T cell receptor beta chains in this list originate from one sample, sequenced in a study of tumor-infiltrating lymphocytes in primary liver carcinoma. TCR beta cDNA came from around 500 ng total RNA, primed with a constant-region primer. For TCR beta, libraries were produced by three nested multiplex PCR rounds using slightly modified ARM-PCR. A C-beta reverse primer and TRBV1-TRBV30 forward primers served in each of the first two PCR rounds, at about 10 cycles apiece. TCRdb redid the calling of the multiplex PCR reads with MiXCR, one entry per CDR3 protein. Seen here are around 120,000 distinct CDR3 sequences, roughly 69% observed once, and the top ten hold 7% to 10%. Without any cell sorting, about 20-32 mg of bulk tissue yielded co-extracted RNA and DNA. The sample comprised liver tumor tissue from sampling region 1. Subset indicated: tumor region T1, superior pole. These TCRs come from a woman aged 55-69 years with primary liver carcinoma and hepatitis B virus infection.

The chain joins TRBV19 to TRBJ1-3, with D unresolved. V shed 8 bases and J shed 3 bases, with 11 bases lying between them. This CDR3 comprises 13 residues. From germline, CDR1 is LNHDA and CDR2 SQIVND (reference sequence). CDR3 in amino acids: CASRREFGNTIYF. CDR3 DNA sequence: TGTGCCAGTCGGAGGGAATTTGGAAACACCATATATTTT.

The chain uses TRBV28 and TRBJ2-2; D is perhaps TRBD1 (6 bases). The CDR3 totals 14 residues. The ends were cut back, 7 bases at V and 5 bases at J, with 14 bases in the middle. CDR1 and CDR2 from the germline V gene are MDHEN and SYDVKM. The CDR3 here is CASTSQGVTGELFF. The CDR3 region has the DNA TGTGCCAGCACCTCACAGGGAGTTACCGGGGAGCTGTTTTTT.

This clonotype has a handful of counts. This sequence joins TRBV6-1 and TRBJ2-3; a weak D match, TRBD2 (7 bases). CDR3 length equals 16 residues. V shed 5 bases and J shed 3 bases, with 18 bases lying between them. Germline V lookup: CDR1 MNHNS, CDR2 SASEGT. The CDR3 DNA sequence: TGTGCCAGCAGTCGGGGGGCCAGAGGGGAAACAGATACGCAGTATTTT. This translates into CASSRGARGETDTQYF.

As for this clonotype: Sequence at one end of the junction differs from germline and may be a read error. This chain links TRBV6-6 with TRBJ2-1; TRBD1 matches 7 bases. Per germline, CDR1 MNHNY and CDR2 SVGAGI (reference sequence). This CDR3 is 15 amino acids long. CDR3 DNA: TGTGCCAGCAGGCAGGAACAGGGGTTAGGCAATGAGCCGTTCTTC. Its protein product is CASRQEQGLGNEPFF.

There are many counts of this clonotype. The rearrangement uses TRBV1 and TRBJ1-1; the table calls TRBD1, which could not be checked here. TRBV1 is classified as a pseudogene. This CDR3 region has 15 residues. This chain's CDR3 is CTSSQSLQGTTEAFF. DNA of the CDR3: TGCACCAGCAGCCAATCCCTTCAGGGGACCACTGAAGCTTTCTTT.

Comment on this clonotype: The junction differs from germline at one of its ends, possibly a read error. The V call is TRBV11-2, the J call TRBJ2-3; 7 bases are a match to TRBD2. CDR1 and CDR2 from the germline V gene are SGHAT and FQNNGV. CDR3 length equals 14 residues. CDR3 amino acids: CASSDLTSTDTQYF. Here the CDR3 DNA reads TGTGCCAGCAGCGACTTGACTAGCACCGATACGCAGTATTTT.

The DNA for the CDR3 is TGTGCCAGCAGCTTGCGGGAGATGAACTACGAGCAGTACTTC. It encodes CASSLREMNYEQYF. The gene calls are TRBV7-9 and TRBJ2-7; 7 bases are a match to TRBD2. This CDR3 is built from 14 residues. CDR1 SEHNR and CDR2 FQNEAQ come from the germline V gene (reference sequence). The J segment lost 3 bases and the V segment lost 3 bases, leaving 5 bases of the junction unmatched.

Details on this clonotype: A much more abundant neighbour one base away suggests this may be a read error. CDR3 loop: CASSFLALDSYEQHF. In DNA, the CDR3 is TGTGCCAGCAGCTTCCTAGCCCTGGACTCCTACGAGCAGCACTTC. The chain links TRBV7-8 to TRBJ2-7; tentative D call: TRBD2 (5 bases). The germline CDR1 and CDR2 sequences are SGHVS and FQNEAQ. The CDR3 is 15 amino acids.

In the case of this clonotype: Germline and junction disagree at one end, which may indicate a read error. This chain uses TRBV29-1 with TRBJ1-5, with D perhaps matching TRBD1 (5 bases). This CDR3 is built from 13 residues. From germline, CDR1 is SQVTM and CDR2 ANQGSEA. The CDR3 nucleotides read TGCAGCGTCTGGACATGTAGCAATCAGCCCCAGCATTTC. This translates into CSVWTCSNQPQHF. Complete variable domain (other parts from reference TRBV29-1 and TRBJ1-5): SAVISQKPSRDICQRGTSLTIQCQVDSQVTMMFWYRQQPGQSLTLIATANQGSEATYESGFVIDKFPISRPNLTFSTLTVSNMSPEDSSIYLCSVWTCSNQPQHFGDGTRLSIL.

In regard to this clonotype: A junction end diverges from the germline sequence, so it may reflect a read error. This chain links TRBV6-1 with TRBJ2-3, with TRBD2 matching over 9 bases. The CDR3 is made up of 15 amino acids. From germline, CDR1 is MNHNS and CDR2 SASEGT. CDR3 amino acids: CASNTEIAGGDMQYF. The CDR3 nucleotides are TGTGCCAGCAATACTGAAATTGCGGGAGGGGATATGCAGTATTTT.

Points on this clonotype: This may arise from a read error, as a much more abundant clone is one base away. The chain carries TRBV10-2 and TRBJ1-4; D might be TRBD1 (6 bases). From germline, CDR1 is WSHSY and CDR2 SAAADI. CDR3 size: 14 residues. Here the CDR3 DNA reads TGCGCCAGCAGGGCCCAGGGGTTGGATGAAAAACTGTCTTTT. Translated: CASRAQGLDEKLSF.

With regard to this clonotype: The conserved final phenylalanine or tryptophan is absent from the CDR3, which likely points to a read error. The rearrangement joins TRBV20-1 to TRBJ1-5, with 9 positions matching TRBD1. Germline V CDR1 and CDR2: DFQATT, SNEGSKA (reference sequence). After removal of 4 bases from V and 0 bases from J, the junction contained 7 bases not matched to a gene. There are 16 residues in the CDR3. The CDR3 bases are TGCAGTGCTACCCGGGACAGGGTCTATAGCAATCAGCCCCAGCATTAT. Translated: CSATRDRVYSNQPQHY.